Detailed here is one T cell receptor (beta chain). From around 500 ng total RNA, TCR beta cDNA was generated with a primer in the constant region. Slightly modified ARM-PCR served as the procedure for the TCR beta libraries. These libraries came from three rounds of nested multiplex PCR. With TRBV1-TRBV30 forward primers and a C-beta reverse primer, the first two PCR rounds were run for approximately 10 cycles each. TCRdb reprocessed the multiplex PCR reads via MiXCR and lists one record per CDR3 protein. Of some 190,000 distinct CDR3 sequences detected, about 60% appear once; the ten largest clones hold 72%. This CDR3 is built from 14 residues. CDR1 is MNHNY and CDR2 is SVGAGI in the germline V gene (reference sequence). The data were obtained in a study of tumor-infiltrating lymphocytes in primary liver carcinoma. Germline DNA was also extracted, and blood RNA was taken from unsorted whole blood.

This chain links TRBV6-6 with TRBJ2-5; TRBD2 agrees at 9 bases. The material sequenced was peripheral blood. The sequence was collected from a man aged 35-49 years with primary liver carcinoma and hepatitis B virus infection. The CDR3 is CVTRISGSLETQYF. CDR3 bases: TGTGTCACACGGATTAGCGGGAGTTTGGAGACCCAGTACTTC.